Presented here are 20 T cell receptor beta chains from one specimen sequenced in a study of T-cell reconstitution after alpha-beta-depleted transplantation in children. This sample's TCRbeta library carried unique molecular identifier barcodes. TCRdb recomputed calls from the PCR reads with MiXCR, one row per CDR3 protein. The data show about 540,000 distinct CDR3 sequences, around 17% seen once. This material consisted of PBMCs from the stem cell graft donor, taken from the stem cell graft. The receptor source for this set is a human donor who donated a stem cell graft to a child with acute lymphoblastic leukemia.

The chain is built from TRBV5-6 and TRBJ2-1, with 9 bases identical to TRBD2. The ends lost 4 bases at V and 6 bases at J; junction bases unmatched: 8. Germline CDR1 SGHDT, CDR2 YYEEEE. The CDR3 runs 15 residues. The CDR3 nucleotides are TGTGCCAGCAGCCAAGTAGCGGGAGTGGGCAATGAGCAGTTCTTC. It codes for CASSQVAGVGNEQFF.

This clonotype was seen more than once but under ten times. The chain joins TRBV12-3 or TRBV12-4 to TRBJ2-2; D uncertain. The V and J ends lost 5 bases and 2 bases respectively, with 9 bases between them. This CDR3 is 14 amino acids long. Here the CDR3 DNA reads TGTGCCAGCAGTAGCAGTCGTAACACCGGGGAGCTGTTTTTT. Translation: CASSSSRNTGELFF.

CDR3 sequence reads: CASSYWTGMDETQYF. CDR3 in DNA: TGTGCCAGCAGTTACTGGACAGGGATGGACGAGACCCAGTACTTC. The gene calls are TRBV6-5 and TRBJ2-5; 8 bases align to TRBD1. The junction had 6 bases not matched to a gene; V was cut back by 1 base and J by 5 bases. This CDR3 spans 15 amino acids. Germline CDR1 is MNHEY and CDR2 is SVGAGI.

This clonotype was seen a few times. The genes are TRBV7-9 and TRBJ2-7; no firm D call. V dropped 5 bases and J dropped 3 bases, with 5 bases sitting between them. This CDR3 is built from 11 residues. The germline CDR1 and CDR2 sequences are SEHNR and FQNEAQ (reference sequence). CDR3 sequence: CASSPYYEQYF. The CDR3 DNA reads as TGTGCCAGCAGCCCCTACTACGAGCAGTACTTC.

This chain links TRBV20-1 with TRBJ1-1; TRBD1 might be the D (6 bases). The CDR3 is 15 amino acids. With 0 bases removed from V and 4 bases from J, the gap between germline ends came to 15 bases. CDR1 is DFQATT and CDR2 is SNEGSKA in the germline V gene (reference sequence). CDR3 in DNA: TGCAGTGCTAGAGATTTCGGGGGCTCGAGCACTGAAGCTTTCTTT. The encoded protein is CSARDFGGSSTEAFF.

A few counts support this clonotype. This rearrangement joins TRBV4-1 to TRBJ2-1; 11 bases map to TRBD2. This CDR3 is built from 15 residues. The V and J ends lost 3 bases and 9 bases, in that order; junction bases with no gene match: 7. The germline V gene encodes CDR1 MGHRA and CDR2 YSYEKL. CDR3 sequence: CASSQLVGTSGEQFF. The DNA of the CDR3 is TGCGCCAGCAGCCAGTTGGTGGGGACTAGCGGTGAGCAGTTCTTC.

This clonotype has just a few counts. The chain recombines TRBV15 with TRBJ2-5, with no clear D. CDR1 and CDR2 (germline): LNHNV, YYDKDF (reference sequence). Trimming removed 0 bases at V and 2 bases at J, with 10 bases between. The CDR3 consists of 15 residues. The chain's CDR3 is CATSRDLGQQETQYF. The CDR3 DNA is TGTGCCACCAGCAGAGATCTCGGGCAGCAAGAGACCCAGTACTTC.

The chain has TRBV12-3 or TRBV12-4 and TRBJ2-2, with no clear D. V dropped 5 bases and J dropped 15 bases, with 19 bases sitting between them. The CDR3 loop spans 13 amino acids. The CDR3 DNA reads as TGTGCCAGCAGTCCACCATCCGAGAGCAAGGTGTTTTTT. Its translation is CASSPPSESKVFF.

V and J are TRBV7-9 and TRBJ2-1, with 16 bases matching TRBD2. Germline V gene data show CDR1 as SEHNR and CDR2 as FQNEAQ (reference sequence). The CDR3 is 16 residues long. V dropped 5 bases and J dropped 7; count of bases not matched to a gene: 5. CDR3 DNA sequence: TGTGCCAGCAGCAAGGGGACTAGCGGGAGGGAAAATGAGCAGTTCTTC. It codes for CASSKGTSGRENEQFF. The complete variable domain, with remaining parts taken from reference TRBV7-9 and TRBJ2-1, reads DTGVSQNPRHKITKRGQNVTFRCDPISEHNRLYWYRQTLGQGPEFLTYFQNEAQLEKSRLLSDRFSAERPKGSFSTLEIQRTEQGDSAMYLCASSKGTSGRENEQFFGPGTRLTVL.

This clonotype occurred a few times. The chain uses TRBV27 and TRBJ2-1; D unresolved. Trimming shortened V by 3 bases and J by 8 bases, and 8 bases separated the two germline ends. The CDR3 contains 12 residues. Germline values: CDR1 MNHEY, CDR2 SMNVEV (reference sequence). The CDR3 protein is CASSFTGYEQFF. The CDR3 region has the DNA TGTGCCAGCAGTTTTACTGGCTATGAGCAGTTCTTC.

The sample holds a few counts of this clonotype. The V call is TRBV5-1, the J call TRBJ2-1; D may correspond to TRBD1 or TRBD2 (5 bases each). V was trimmed by 0 bases and J by 8 bases, leaving 12 bases between them. Germline values: CDR1 SGHRS, CDR2 YFSETQ. The CDR3 contains 14 residues. The CDR3 loop is CASSLEWGMDEQFF. The CDR3 DNA is TGCGCCAGCAGCTTGGAGTGGGGGATGGATGAGCAGTTCTTC.

The V gene is TRBV5-1, the J gene TRBJ1-1; 7 positions agree with TRBD1. With 0 bases clipped from V and 1 base from J, the junction kept 15 bases outside the gene matches. Germline CDR1 reads SGHRS; CDR2 reads YFSETQ. CDR3 length: 19 residues. The CDR3 loop reads CASSLGTTGSTAGNTEAFF. The CDR3 DNA follows: TGCGCCAGCAGCTTGGGGACGACAGGGTCGACTGCAGGGAACACTGAAGCTTTCTTT.

This clonotype was seen a few times. The V gene is TRBV7-2, the J gene TRBJ1-4; D uncertain. V was cut by 1 base and J by 8 bases, with 14 bases left in between. Germline V gene data show CDR1 as SGHTA and CDR2 as FQGNSA. The CDR3 extends over 15 amino acids. The CDR3 DNA reads TGTGCCAGCAGCTTAGATGCTATCAGTGGAGAAAAACTGTTTTTT. It yields the protein CASSLDAISGEKLFF.

This clonotype was observed a handful of times. This chain uses TRBV27 with TRBJ2-1, with 7 bases matching TRBD1. The CDR3 contains 13 residues. V trimming: 2 bases; J trimming: 8 bases; junction bases outside the gene matches: 3. Germline values: CDR1 MNHEY, CDR2 SMNVEV (reference sequence). CDR3 sequence reads: CASSLRGPHEQFF. The CDR3 bases are TGTGCCAGCAGTTTAAGGGGGCCCCATGAGCAGTTCTTC.

This clonotype was counted a few times. This CDR3 is CASSQDRDRGLFF. The CDR3 DNA reads TGCGCCAGCAGCCAAGATCGGGACAGGGGGCTGTTTTTT. The chain recombines TRBV4-1 with TRBJ2-2, with 10 positions matching TRBD1. V lost 0 bases to trimming and J lost 13 bases; unmatched junction nucleotides: 2. Germline CDR1 reads MGHRA; CDR2 reads YSYEKL. The CDR3 is 13 residues long.

This clonotype was seen only a few times. The V gene is TRBV20-1, the J gene TRBJ1-1, with a weak D call TRBD1 (6 bases). Trimming pared 5 bases from V and 5 bases from J, leaving 15 bases between. The CDR3 consists of 13 residues. Germline V lookup: CDR1 DFQATT, CDR2 SNEGSKA (reference sequence). The CDR3 loop reads CSAGGLGETEAFF. CDR3 bases: TGCAGTGCTGGGGGCCTTGGGGAGACTGAAGCTTTCTTT.

This chain uses TRBV10-3 with TRBJ2-7; a possible D gene is TRBD1 (6 bases). This CDR3 comprises 18 residues. Trimming left V 0 bases short and J 0 bases short, with 18 bases between. Per germline, CDR1 ENHRY and CDR2 SYGVKD. Here the CDR3 reads CAISESTTSGVTSYEQYF. In nucleotides, the CDR3 is TGTGCCATCAGTGAGTCGACAACCTCAGGGGTAACCTCCTACGAGCAGTACTTC.

The V call is TRBV24-1, the J call TRBJ1-5, with TRBD1 as a possible D gene (5 bases). CDR1 and CDR2 (germline): KGHDR, SFDVKD. V lost 5 bases and J 0 bases, leaving 10 bases between the germline ends. The CDR3 has 15 amino acids. CDR3 sequence reads: CATSGGQNSNQPQHF. In DNA, the CDR3 is TGTGCCACCAGTGGAGGACAAAATAGCAATCAGCCCCAGCATTTT.

This clonotype has only a few counts. The rearrangement links TRBV30 to TRBJ2-7; D perhaps matches TRBD1 (6 bases). The germline CDR1 and CDR2 sequences are GTSNPN and SVGIG (reference sequence). This CDR3 is 12 amino acids long. V lost 2 bases and J 3 bases, leaving 8 bases between the germline ends. Written as DNA, the CDR3 is TGTGCCTGGAGTCTACAGGGCTACGAGCAGTACTTC. The encoded protein is CAWSLQGYEQYF.

The chain is built from TRBV18 and TRBJ2-7, with 7 positions matching TRBD2. The CDR3 covers 14 residues. CDR1 is KGHSH, CDR2 LQKENI, per germline. V lost 2 bases to trimming and J lost 5 bases; unmatched junction nucleotides: 6. The CDR3 DNA reads TGTGCCAGCTCACCAGTTAGCGGGTGGGACGAGCAGTACTTC. Translating it yields CASSPVSGWDEQYF. Full variable domain (rest looked up from reference TRBV18 and TRBJ2-7): NAGVMQNPRHLVRRRGQEARLRCSPMKGHSHVYWYRQLPEEGLKFMVYLQKENIIDESGMPKERFSAEFPKEGPSILRIQQVVRGDSAAYFCASSPVSGWDEQYFGPGTRLTVT.